The 4 T cell receptor beta chains listed next were all sequenced from one sample in a study of beta chain features in type 1 diabetes. Broader study findings: Shortening that was moderate but significant affected the TCRB CDR3s of Type 1 diabetes patients in all four CD4+ subsets.

These receptors lack a known antigen. Every bit of the isolated RNA underwent reverse transcription, so sequencing read expressed TCRB transcripts. Sequencing used immunoSEQ multiplex PCR; TCRdb keeps in-frame clones, though not all of them. The sample records about 300,000 clones, 13% being singletons. Sample: naive CD4+ T cells from blood. These receptors all stem from a woman aged 18-29 years with type 1 diabetes.

This clone came up a few times. CDR3 loop: CASTGGTGNEKLFF. DNA for the CDR3: TGTGCCAGCACCGGGGGGACAGGGAATGAAAAACTGTTTTTT. The rearrangement uses TRBV2 and TRBJ1-4; 9 nucleotides agree with TRBD1. The CDR3 has 14 residues. After removal of 7 bases from V and 5 bases from J, the junction contained 5 bases not matched to a gene. Looked up from germline, CDR1 is SNHLY and CDR2 is FYNNEI.

The sample holds a few counts of this clone. V usage is TRBV7-9 and J usage is TRBJ2-1; 9 bases are a match to TRBD2. The CDR3 has 17 residues. Germline trimming cut 5 bases from V and 6 bases from J; bases unmatched to any gene: 14. Germline CDR1 reads SEHNR; CDR2 reads FQNEAQ (reference sequence). The CDR3 sequence is CASSPPKIAGVGNEQFF. The DNA of the CDR3 is TGTGCCAGCAGCCCCCCCAAAATAGCGGGAGTGGGCAATGAGCAGTTCTTC.

The chain employs TRBV19 and TRBJ2-7; D possibly corresponds to TRBD1 (5 bases). The CDR3 runs 14 residues. The germline CDR1 and CDR2 sequences are LNHDA and SQIVND (reference sequence). Between the trimmed V and J ends, which lost 10 bases and 3 bases, there was a span of 19 bases. The CDR3 coding sequence is TGTGCCACCACATCTAAGGGCGGACACTACGAGCAGTACTTC. Amino acid sequence: CATTSKGGHYEQYF.

This chain uses TRBV7-2 with TRBJ2-1; 9 bases align to TRBD2. Germline V gives CDR1 SGHTA, CDR2 FQGNSA. V trimming: 4 bases; J trimming: 8 bases; junction bases outside the gene matches: 9. The length of the CDR3 is 15 residues. CDR3 region: CASSSGSGSGYEQFF. Here the CDR3 DNA reads TGTGCCAGCAGCTCCGGTAGCGGGAGTGGATATGAGCAGTTCTTC.